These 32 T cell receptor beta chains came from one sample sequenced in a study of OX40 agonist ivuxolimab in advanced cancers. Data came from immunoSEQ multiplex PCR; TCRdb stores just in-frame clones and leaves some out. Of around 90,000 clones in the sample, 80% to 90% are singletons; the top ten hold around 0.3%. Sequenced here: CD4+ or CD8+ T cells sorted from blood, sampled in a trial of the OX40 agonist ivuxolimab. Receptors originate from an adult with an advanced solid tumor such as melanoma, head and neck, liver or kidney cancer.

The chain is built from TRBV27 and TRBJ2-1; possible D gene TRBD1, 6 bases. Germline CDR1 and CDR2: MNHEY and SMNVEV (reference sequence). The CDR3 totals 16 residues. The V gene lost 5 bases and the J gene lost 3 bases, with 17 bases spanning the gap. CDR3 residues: CASSPTRLGGYNEQFF. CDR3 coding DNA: TGTGCCAGCAGTCCCACCCGCTTAGGGGGCTACAATGAGCAGTTCTTC.

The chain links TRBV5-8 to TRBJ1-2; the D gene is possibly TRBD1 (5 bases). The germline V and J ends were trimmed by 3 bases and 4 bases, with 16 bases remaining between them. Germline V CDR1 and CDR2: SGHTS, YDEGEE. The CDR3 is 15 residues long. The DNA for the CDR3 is TGTGCCAGCAGCTCTCTGATAGGGGTCGCCTATGGCTACACCTTC. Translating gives CASSSLIGVAYGYTF.

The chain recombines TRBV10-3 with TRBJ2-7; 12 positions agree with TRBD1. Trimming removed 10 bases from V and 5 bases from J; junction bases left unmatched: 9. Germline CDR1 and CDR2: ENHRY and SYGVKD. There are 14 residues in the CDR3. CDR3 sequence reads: CATSAGQGANEQYF. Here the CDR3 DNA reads TGTGCCACTTCCGCGGGACAGGGGGCCAACGAGCAGTACTTC.

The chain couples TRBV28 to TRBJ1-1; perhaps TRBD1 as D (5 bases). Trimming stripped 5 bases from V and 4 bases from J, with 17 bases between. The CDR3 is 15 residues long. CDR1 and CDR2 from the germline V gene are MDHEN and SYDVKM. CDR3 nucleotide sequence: TGTGCCAGCAGTCCACTATCAGGGACCTCCACTGAAGCTTTCTTT. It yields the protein CASSPLSGTSTEAFF.

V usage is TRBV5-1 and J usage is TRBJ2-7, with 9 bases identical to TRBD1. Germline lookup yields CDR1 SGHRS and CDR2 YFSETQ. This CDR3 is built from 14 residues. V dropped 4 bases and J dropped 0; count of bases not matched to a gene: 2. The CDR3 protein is CASSPGQGSYEQYF. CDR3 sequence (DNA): TGCGCCAGCAGCCCGGGACAGGGCTCCTACGAGCAGTACTTC.

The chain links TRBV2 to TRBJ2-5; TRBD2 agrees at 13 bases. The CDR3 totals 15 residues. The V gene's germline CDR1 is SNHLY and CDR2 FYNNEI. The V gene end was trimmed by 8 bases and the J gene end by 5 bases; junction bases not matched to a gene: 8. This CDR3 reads CASGTSGGAGETQYF. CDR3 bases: TGTGCCAGCGGCACTAGCGGGGGGGCCGGGGAGACCCAGTACTTC.

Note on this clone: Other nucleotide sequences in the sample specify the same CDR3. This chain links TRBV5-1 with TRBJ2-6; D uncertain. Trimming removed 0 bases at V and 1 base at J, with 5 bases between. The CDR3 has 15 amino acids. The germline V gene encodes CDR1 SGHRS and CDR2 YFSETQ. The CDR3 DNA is TGCGCCAGCAGCTTGGGTGGGTCTGGGGCCAACGTCCTGACTTTC. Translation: CASSLGGSGANVLTF.

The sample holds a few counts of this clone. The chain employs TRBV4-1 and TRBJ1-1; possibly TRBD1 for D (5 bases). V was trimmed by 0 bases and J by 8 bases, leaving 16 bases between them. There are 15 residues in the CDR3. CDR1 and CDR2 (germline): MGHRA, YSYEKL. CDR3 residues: CASSQDQSQGTEAFF. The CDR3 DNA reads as TGCGCCAGCAGCCAAGATCAAAGCCAGGGTACCGAAGCTTTCTTT.

The CDR3: CASRDTGSYTF. In DNA, the CDR3 is TGTGCCAGCCGGGACACGGGAAGCTACACCTTC. The gene calls are TRBV7-8 and TRBJ1-2, with D perhaps TRBD1 (6 bases). The V end lost 8 bases, the J end lost 9 bases, and 13 bases lay between the germline ends. Germline values: CDR1 SGHVS, CDR2 FQNEAQ. This CDR3 comprises 11 residues. Full variable domain (missing parts from reference TRBV7-8 and TRBJ1-2): GAGVSQSPRYKVAKRGQDVALRCDPISGHVSLFWYQQALGQGPEFLTYFQNEAQLDKSGLPSDRFFAERPEGSVSTLKIQRTQQEDSAVYLCASRDTGSYTFGSGTRLTVV.

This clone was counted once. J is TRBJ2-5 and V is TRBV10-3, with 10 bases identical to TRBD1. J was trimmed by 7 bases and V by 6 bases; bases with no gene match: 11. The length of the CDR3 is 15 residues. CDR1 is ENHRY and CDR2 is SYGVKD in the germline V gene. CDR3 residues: CAISGGTGEVGTQYF. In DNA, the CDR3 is TGTGCCATCAGCGGGGGGACAGGGGAGGTAGGGACCCAGTACTTC.

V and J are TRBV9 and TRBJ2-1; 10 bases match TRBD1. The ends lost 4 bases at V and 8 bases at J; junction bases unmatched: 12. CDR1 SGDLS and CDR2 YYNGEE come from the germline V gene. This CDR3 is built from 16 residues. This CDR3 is CASSQAPGQGWDEQFF. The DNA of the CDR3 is TGTGCCAGCAGCCAGGCGCCGGGACAGGGGTGGGATGAGCAGTTCTTC.

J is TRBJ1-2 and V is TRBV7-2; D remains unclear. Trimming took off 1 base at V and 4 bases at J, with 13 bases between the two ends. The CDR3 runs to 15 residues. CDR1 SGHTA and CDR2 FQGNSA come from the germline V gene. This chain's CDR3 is CASSLDHQDPYGYTF. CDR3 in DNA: TGTGCCAGCAGCTTAGATCACCAGGACCCCTATGGCTACACCTTC.

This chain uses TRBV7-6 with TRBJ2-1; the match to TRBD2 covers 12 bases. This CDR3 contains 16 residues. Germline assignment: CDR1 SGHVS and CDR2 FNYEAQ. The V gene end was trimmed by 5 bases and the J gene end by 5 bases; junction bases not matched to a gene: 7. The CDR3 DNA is TGTGCCAGCAGCCCCACTGGACTAGCGGGGAACAATGAGCAGTTCTTC. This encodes CASSPTGLAGNNEQFF.

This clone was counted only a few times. CDR3 sequence reads: CASSLGGAENQPQHF. In DNA, the CDR3 is TGTGCCAGCTCCCTCGGGGGGGCAGAGAATCAGCCCCAGCATTTT. The chain employs TRBV18 and TRBJ1-5, with D maybe TRBD1 (6 bases). Germline values: CDR1 KGHSH, CDR2 LQKENI. Between the trimmed V and J ends, which lost 6 bases and 4 bases, there was a span of 16 bases. CDR3 length equals 15 residues.

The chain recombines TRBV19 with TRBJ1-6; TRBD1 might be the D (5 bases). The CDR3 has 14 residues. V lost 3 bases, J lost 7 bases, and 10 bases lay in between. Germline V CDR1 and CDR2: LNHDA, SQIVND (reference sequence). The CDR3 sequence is CASSIYGANSPLHF. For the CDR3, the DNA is TGTGCCAGTAGTATCTACGGGGCCAATTCACCCCTCCACTTT.

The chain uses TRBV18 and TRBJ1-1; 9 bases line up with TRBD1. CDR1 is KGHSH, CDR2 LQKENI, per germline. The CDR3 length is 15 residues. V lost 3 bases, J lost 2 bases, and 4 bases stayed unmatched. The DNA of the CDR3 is TGTGCCAGCTCACCCGGGACAGGGTCCAACACTGAAGCTTTCTTT. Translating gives CASSPGTGSNTEAFF.

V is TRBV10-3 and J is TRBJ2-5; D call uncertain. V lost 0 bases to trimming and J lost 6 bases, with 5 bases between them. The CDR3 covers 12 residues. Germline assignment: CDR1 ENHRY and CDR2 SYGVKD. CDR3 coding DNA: TGTGCCATCAGTGAGTCAGGGAAGACCCAGTACTTC. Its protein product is CAISESGKTQYF.

The CDR3 sequence: CASSPQGGSTDTQYF. The CDR3 DNA reads TGTGCCAGCTCACCACAAGGGGGTTCGACAGATACGCAGTATTTT. The rearrangement links TRBV18 to TRBJ2-3, with a tentative D call TRBD1 (6 bases). Looked up from germline, CDR1 is KGHSH and CDR2 is LQKENI. V was trimmed by 1 base and J by 3 bases, leaving 11 bases between them. The length of the CDR3 is 15 residues.

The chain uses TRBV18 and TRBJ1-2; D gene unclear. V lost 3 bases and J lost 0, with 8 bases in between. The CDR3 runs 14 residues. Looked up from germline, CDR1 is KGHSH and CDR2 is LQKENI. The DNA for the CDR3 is TGTGCCAGCTCACCGGGAACGGCTAACTATGGCTACACCTTC. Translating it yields CASSPGTANYGYTF.

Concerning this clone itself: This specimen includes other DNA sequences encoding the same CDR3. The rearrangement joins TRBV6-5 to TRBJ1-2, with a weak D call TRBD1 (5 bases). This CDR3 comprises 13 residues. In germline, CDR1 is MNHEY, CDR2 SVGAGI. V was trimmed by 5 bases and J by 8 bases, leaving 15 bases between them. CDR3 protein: CASSPLDSYGYTF. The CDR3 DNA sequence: TGTGCCAGCAGTCCCCTCGACAGTTACGGCTACACCTTC.

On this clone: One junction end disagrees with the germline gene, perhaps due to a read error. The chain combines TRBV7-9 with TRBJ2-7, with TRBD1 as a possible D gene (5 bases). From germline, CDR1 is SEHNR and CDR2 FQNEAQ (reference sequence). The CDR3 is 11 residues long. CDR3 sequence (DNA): TGTGCCAGCAGCGGAGACCAGGGTGTTAACTTC. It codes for CASSGDQGVNF.

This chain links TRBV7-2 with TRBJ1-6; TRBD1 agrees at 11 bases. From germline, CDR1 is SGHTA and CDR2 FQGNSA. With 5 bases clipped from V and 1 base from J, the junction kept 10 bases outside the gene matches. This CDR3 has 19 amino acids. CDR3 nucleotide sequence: TGTGCCAGCAGCCGCGGGACAGGGGGTATTAGTTCCTATAATTCACCCCTCCACTTT. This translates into CASSRGTGGISSYNSPLHF.

This CDR3 is CSARGSTEAFF. Written as DNA, the CDR3 is TGCAGTGCTAGGGGCAGCACTGAAGCTTTCTTT. The V gene is TRBV20-1, the J gene TRBJ1-1; no reliable D call. V lost 3 bases and J 4 bases, leaving 6 bases between the germline ends. In germline, CDR1 is DFQATT, CDR2 SNEGSKA (reference sequence). This CDR3 region has 11 residues.

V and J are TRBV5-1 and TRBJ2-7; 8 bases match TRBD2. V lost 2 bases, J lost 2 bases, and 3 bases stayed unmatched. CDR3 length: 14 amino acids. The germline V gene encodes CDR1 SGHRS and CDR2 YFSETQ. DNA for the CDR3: TGCGCCAGCAGCTTAGCGGGGGTAACCTACGAGCAGTACTTC. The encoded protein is CASSLAGVTYEQYF.

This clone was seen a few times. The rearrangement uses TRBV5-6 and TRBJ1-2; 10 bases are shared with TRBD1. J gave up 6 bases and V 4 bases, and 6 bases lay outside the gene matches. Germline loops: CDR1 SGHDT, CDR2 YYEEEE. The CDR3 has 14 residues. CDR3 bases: TGTGCCAGCAGCACTGGTGGGACAGGGGATGGCTACACCTTC. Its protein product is CASSTGGTGDGYTF.

The CDR3 DNA reads TGTGCCAGCAGCAAAAGGGGTACAGGGGAATCTGAAGCTTTCTTT. It translates to CASSKRGTGESEAFF. This chain connects TRBV21-1 to TRBJ1-1; whether TRBD1, the table's D call, matches the DNA was not checked. TRBV21-1 is deemed a pseudogene. The CDR3 extends over 15 amino acids.

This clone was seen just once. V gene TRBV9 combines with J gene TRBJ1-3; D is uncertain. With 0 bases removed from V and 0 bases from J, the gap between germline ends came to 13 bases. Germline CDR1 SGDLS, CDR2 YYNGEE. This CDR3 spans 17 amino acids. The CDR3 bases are TGTGCCAGCAGCGTAGGTTCAGGACGGCTCTCTGGAAACACCATATATTTT. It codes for CASSVGSGRLSGNTIYF.

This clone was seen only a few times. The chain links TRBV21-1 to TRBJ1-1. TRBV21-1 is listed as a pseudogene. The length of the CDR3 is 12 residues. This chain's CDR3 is CASSTRYTEAFF. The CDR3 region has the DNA TGTGCCAGCAGCACTCGATACACTGAAGCTTTCTTT.

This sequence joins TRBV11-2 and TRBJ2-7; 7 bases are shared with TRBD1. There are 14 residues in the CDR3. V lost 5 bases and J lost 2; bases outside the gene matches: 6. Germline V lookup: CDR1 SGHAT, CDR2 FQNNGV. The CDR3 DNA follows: TGTGCCAGCAGCACGGACAGGTTGACCTACGAGCAGTACTTC. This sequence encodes CASSTDRLTYEQYF. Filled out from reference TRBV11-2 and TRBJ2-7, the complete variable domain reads EAGVAQSPRYKIIEKRQSVAFWCNPISGHATLYWYQQILGQGPKLLIQFQNNGVVDDSQLPKDRFSAERLKGVDSTLKIQPAKLEDSAVYLCASSTDRLTYEQYFGPGTRLTVT.

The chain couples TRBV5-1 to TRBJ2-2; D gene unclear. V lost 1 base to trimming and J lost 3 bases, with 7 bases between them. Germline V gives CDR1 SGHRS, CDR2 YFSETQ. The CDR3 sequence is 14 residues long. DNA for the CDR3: TGCGCCAGCAGCTTGATTGGGGACACCGGGGAGCTGTTTTTT. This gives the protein CASSLIGDTGELFF.

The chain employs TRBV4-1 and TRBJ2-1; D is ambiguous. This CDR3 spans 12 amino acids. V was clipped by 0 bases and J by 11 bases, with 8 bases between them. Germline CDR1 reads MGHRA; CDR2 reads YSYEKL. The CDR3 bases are TGCGCCAGCAGCCAAGACCGGACCAAGCAGTTCTTC. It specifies CASSQDRTKQFF.

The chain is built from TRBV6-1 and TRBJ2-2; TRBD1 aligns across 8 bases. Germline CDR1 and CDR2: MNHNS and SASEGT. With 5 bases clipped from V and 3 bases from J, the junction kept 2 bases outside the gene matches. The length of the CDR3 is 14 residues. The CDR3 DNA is TGTGCCAGCAGTCTGACAGGGGACACCGGGGAGCTGTTTTTT. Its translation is CASSLTGDTGELFF.